This T cell receptor (beta chain) is from a study of OX40 agonist ivuxolimab in advanced cancers. The CDR3 contains 13 residues. V lost 7 bases and J lost 6, with 13 bases in between. Germline CDR1 reads LNHDA; CDR2 reads SQIVND (reference sequence). Patients with a history of autoimmune disease or on systemic immunosuppression were excluded. Using immunoSEQ multiplex PCR, the repertoire was profiled, and TCRdb retains in-frame clones only, with some absent. The sample consists of under 80,000 clones, approximately 84% of them appearing once. J is TRBJ2-1 and V is TRBV19, with a tentative D call TRBD2 (6 bases). This material consisted of CD4+ or CD8+ T cells sorted from blood, taken in a trial of the OX40 agonist ivuxolimab. The receptor was derived from an adult with an advanced solid tumor such as melanoma, head and neck, liver or kidney cancer. The CDR3 DNA sequence: TGTGCCAGTACTTCCCTAGCGCCCAATGAGCAGTTCTTC. Its protein product is CASTSLAPNEQFF.